Included here is one TCR beta chain sequence, with context. The antigen remains unidentified. The sample comes from a study of shared clonotypes between healthy human individuals. The repertoire was sequenced with immunoSEQ multiplex PCR; TCRdb's copy has only in-frame clones and lacks some. The sample yields over a million clones, around 97% seen once. The study, taken as a whole, reports: The small donor group covered limited genetic and exposure diversity. Only blood was sampled, and tissue TCR repertoires likely differ from blood ones. Compared with memory subsets, naive subsets generally had larger estimated richness.

This receptor was obtained from a man aged 25-45 years in good health. Material for sequencing was naive CD4+ T cells sorted from blood. The subset: CD45RA+ positively selected.

The CDR3 nucleotides are TGCGCCAGCAGCTCATCTAGCGGGAGTTGGAGTGAGCAGTTCTTC. It codes for CASSSSSGSWSEQFF. The gene calls are TRBV5-1 and TRBJ2-1; 10 bases match TRBD2. The V gene's germline CDR1 is SGHRS and CDR2 YFSETQ. The CDR3 sequence is 15 residues long. The V segment lost 3 bases and the J segment 9 bases; nucleotides outside the gene matches: 9.